This passage covers 16 T cell receptor beta chains from one sample sequenced in a study of response to subunit inactivated influenza vaccine. TCRdb re-called the RT-PCR reads with MiXCR, one entry per CDR3 protein. The data contain some 800,000 distinct CDR3 sequences, about 20% of them singletons. The sample in question was PBMCs from blood, obtained around 5 days after vaccination. These receptors were obtained from a man aged 50 to 59 who received an inactivated influenza vaccine.

In this sample, this clonotype turned up many times. The V gene is TRBV29-1, the J gene TRBJ2-1; D unresolved. V was cut by 1 base and J by 7 bases, with 23 bases left in between. Germline-derived CDR1 and CDR2 are SQVTM and ANQGSEA. This CDR3 contains 17 residues. This CDR3 is CSVEGVGGFPPWNEQFF. CDR3 nucleotides: TGCAGCGTTGAAGGGGTAGGTGGCTTCCCGCCTTGGAATGAGCAGTTCTTC.

The chain carries TRBV7-2 and TRBJ2-7; weak D call: TRBD2 (5 bases). The CDR3 extends over 15 amino acids. V was trimmed by 5 bases and J by 0 bases, leaving 14 bases between them. Germline lookup yields CDR1 SGHTA and CDR2 FQGNSA. The CDR3 coding sequence is TGTGCCAGCAGCATTTCGACGGGGAGCTCCTACGAGCAGTACTTC. Protein product: CASSISTGSSYEQYF.

The gene calls are TRBV20-1 and TRBJ2-2; 9 nucleotides line up with TRBD2. V lost 2 bases to trimming and J lost 5 bases; unmatched junction nucleotides: 9. This CDR3 is 16 amino acids long. The germline V gene encodes CDR1 DFQATT and CDR2 SNEGSKA (reference sequence). CDR3 DNA: TGCAGTGCTAGACAAAAGCGGGGGGTAGGGACCGGGGAGCTGTTTTTT. Encoded protein: CSARQKRGVGTGELFF.

This clonotype has only a few counts. The V gene is TRBV20-1, the J gene TRBJ2-7, with D possibly matching TRBD1 (6 bases). This CDR3 contains 17 residues. Germline V gene lookup returns CDR1 DFQATT and CDR2 SNEGSKA (reference sequence). V lost 4 bases, J lost 4 bases, and 26 bases lay in between. CDR3 DNA sequence: TGCAGTGCTAAATCGGTCCAGGGGAATTTGGCCGGATACGAGCAGTACTTC. It encodes CSAKSVQGNLAGYEQYF.

The J gene is TRBJ2-7, the V gene TRBV7-9; D is perhaps TRBD1 (6 bases). This CDR3 comprises 12 residues. Per the germline V gene, CDR1 is SEHNR and CDR2 is FQNEAQ (reference sequence). Trimming stripped 8 bases from V and 3 bases from J, with 11 bases between. The CDR3 bases are TGTGCCAGCTCGGACAGCCACTACGAGCAGTACTTC. Translation gives CASSDSHYEQYF.

A few counts support this clonotype. The chain recombines TRBV20-1 with TRBJ1-5, with TRBD1 matching 7 bases. CDR3 length: 15 amino acids. The V gene end was trimmed by 3 bases and the J gene end by 0 bases; junction bases not matched to a gene: 5. Germline values: CDR1 DFQATT, CDR2 SNEGSKA (reference sequence). The CDR3 region has the DNA TGCAGTGCTAGCGGGACAGATTATAGCAATCAGCCCCAGCATTTT. Encoded protein: CSASGTDYSNQPQHF.

The chain employs TRBV5-1 and TRBJ1-2, with 8 bases lining up with TRBD1. After removal of 4 bases from V and 3 bases from J, the junction contained 5 bases not matched to a gene. Germline lookup yields CDR1 SGHRS and CDR2 YFSETQ. There are 14 residues in the CDR3. The DNA for the CDR3 is TGCGCCAGCAGCAGAGAACAGGGGGACTATGGCTACACCTTC. Its protein product is CASSREQGDYGYTF.

V usage is TRBV10-3 and J usage is TRBJ1-4, with 9 bases aligning to TRBD1. J was trimmed by 8 bases and V by 7 bases; bases with no gene match: 5. The CDR3 runs 13 residues. Germline assignment: CDR1 ENHRY and CDR2 SYGVKD. The CDR3 DNA reads as TGTGCCATCAACAGGGGGCTCGGAGAAAAACTGTTTTTT. The encoded protein is CAINRGLGEKLFF.

The rearrangement links TRBV7-3 to TRBJ2-1; D is possibly TRBD2 (6 bases). The CDR3 length is 16 residues. V dropped 3 bases and J dropped 7 bases, with 19 bases sitting between them. Germline V gene data show CDR1 as SGHTA and CDR2 as FQGTGA. CDR3 in amino acids: CASSLSGSAGGNEQFF. CDR3 sequence (DNA): TGTGCCAGCAGCTTGTCAGGATCAGCGGGCGGGAATGAGCAGTTCTTC.

The rearrangement joins TRBV12-3 or TRBV12-4 to TRBJ2-7; D might be TRBD1 (5 bases). With 6 bases removed from V and 7 bases from J, the gap between germline ends came to 10 bases. The CDR3 is made up of 11 amino acids. The CDR3 spells CASRTAGEQYF. The CDR3 nucleotides read TGTGCCAGCAGAACCGCAGGGGAGCAGTACTTC.

This clonotype has a handful of counts. The chain combines TRBV7-2 with TRBJ2-5, with 9 nucleotides matching TRBD2. Trimming cost V 4 bases and J 2 bases; bases outside gene matches: 8. The CDR3 covers 16 residues. The germline V gene encodes CDR1 SGHTA and CDR2 FQGNSA. CDR3 DNA sequence: TGTGCCAGCAGCTCTCCGAGACTAGCGGTACAAGAGACCCAGTACTTC. Protein sequence: CASSSPRLAVQETQYF. Based on the CDR3 plus reference TRBV7-2 and TRBJ2-5, the full variable domain is GAGVSQSPSNKVTEKGKDVELRCDPISGHTALYWYRQSLGQGLEFLIYFQGNSAPDKSGLPSDRFSAERTGGSVSTLTIQRTQQEDSAVYLCASSSPRLAVQETQYFGPGTRLLVL.

A few counts support this clonotype. V is TRBV27 and J is TRBJ2-3; D may be TRBD2 (6 bases). CDR1 MNHEY and CDR2 SMNVEV come from the germline V gene (reference sequence). This CDR3 is built from 16 residues. Between the trimmed V and J ends, which lost 0 bases and 1 base, there was a span of 11 bases. CDR3 sequence: CASSLSPGSGTDTQYF. CDR3 DNA sequence: TGTGCCAGCAGTTTATCACCCGGGAGCGGCACAGATACGCAGTATTTT.

The chain joins TRBV4-1 to TRBJ2-2; 12 bases fit TRBD2. The ends lost 0 bases at V and 5 bases at J; junction bases unmatched: 19. The V gene's germline CDR1 is MGHRA and CDR2 YSYEKL. The CDR3 loop spans 22 amino acids. The CDR3 loop reads CASSQERRVGASGRARTGELFF. CDR3 in DNA: TGCGCCAGCAGCCAAGAGAGAAGGGTTGGGGCTAGCGGGAGGGCAAGGACCGGGGAGCTGTTTTTT.

This clonotype was counted only a few times. The chain combines TRBV6-1 with TRBJ2-2; 7 positions match TRBD2. The CDR3 consists of 15 residues. CDR1 MNHNS and CDR2 SASEGT come from the germline V gene. The V and J ends lost 5 bases and 6 bases, in that order; junction bases with no gene match: 9. The CDR3 loop reads CASSRPGLDSGELFF. As DNA, the CDR3 is TGTGCCAGCAGTCGCCCCGGACTAGATTCCGGGGAGCTGTTTTTT.

The gene calls are TRBV4-2 and TRBJ2-1; D is possibly TRBD2 (7 bases). CDR3 length: 19 residues. In germline, CDR1 is LGHNA, CDR2 YNFKEQ. With 3 bases removed from V and 4 bases from J, the gap between germline ends came to 25 bases. CDR3 nucleotide sequence: TGTGCCAGCAGCCAGGACTGGTGGGCTAGGGGGGGGATGTACAATGAGCAGTTCTTC. This codes for CASSQDWWARGGMYNEQFF.

This chain links TRBV6-1 with TRBJ1-3, with no clear D. Germline CDR1 reads MNHNS; CDR2 reads SASEGT. This CDR3 region has 15 residues. Trimming removed 6 bases at V and 0 bases at J, with 12 bases between. The CDR3 DNA sequence: TGTGCCAGCAGCGCTTCGGGGTTCTCTGGAAACACCATATATTTT. Translated: CASSASGFSGNTIYF.